Included here is one T cell receptor (beta chain) sequence, with context. Its antigen remains undetermined. Base qualities are not recorded, but no much larger clone differs from it by a single base. Patients with a history of autoimmune disease or receiving systemic immunosuppression were excluded from the trial. Peripheral blood for TCR sequencing was collected from all dose cohorts at baseline, on cycle 4 day 1, and on cycle 7 day 1. Samples were obtained from an open-label, multicenter, first-in-human phase I dose-escalation trial of ivuxolimab. The trial enrolled adults with locally advanced or metastatic head and neck squamous cell, hepatocellular, melanoma or renal cell carcinoma. Before TCR sequencing, CD4+ T cells and CD8+ T cells from peripheral blood were sorted into separate populations. These data belong to a study of OX40 agonist ivuxolimab in advanced cancers. Regarding the complete study: The costimulatory receptor OX40 (CD134) was targeted by ivuxolimab, a fully human IgG2 agonistic monoclonal antibody. Three dose-escalation patients achieved partial responses, one with hepatocellular carcinoma and two with cutaneous melanoma. Intravenous ivuxolimab was administered to patients every 2 weeks at six dose levels: 0.01, 0.1, 0.3, 1.5, 3 and 10 mg/kg. In the dose-escalation cohort, around four fifths of patients were male, and the mean age was 60 years with a range of 23 to 79. The paper reports the monotherapy dose-escalation portion (N of about 47 patients) of the phase I ivuxolimab trial. Peripheral TCRbeta sequencing aimed to test whether ivuxolimab altered TCR sequence diversity and caused clonal T-cell expansion. Of the roughly 52 dose-escalation patients, hepatocellular carcinoma was present in approximately 20, melanoma in some 15, renal cell carcinoma in 9 and head and neck cancer in 9. Prior anti-PD-1, anti-PD-L1 or anti-CTLA-4 therapy was permitted, and checkpoint inhibitors had been received by about two fifths of dose-escalation patients. General conclusions and limits of the study: Low levels of normalized T-cell clonal expansion were also shown by some nonresponding patients. Clonal expansion of both CD4+ and CD8+ blood T cells was observed from baseline to week 6 at doses 0.1 to 3.0 mg/kg. Antigen specificity was not determined for the clonally expanded peripheral T cells. On average, CD8+ T cells showed more expanded clones than CD4+ T cells after ivuxolimab. In partial responders in the 0.1-3.0 mg/kg groups, normalized peripheral clonal expansion was found to be among the lowest, especially among CD8+ T cells.

CDR3 length: 13 amino acids, cysteine to phenylalanine. Kept here is only the CDR3 DNA, which spans 39 bases and is read in frame from base 1. As encoded in the germline V gene, CDR1 is MDHEN while CDR2 is SYDVKM. V sheds 2 bases and J sheds 7 bases, leaving 11 bases between their ends. For sequencing of the TCRbeta CDR3 region, genomic DNA was extracted from the sorted cells. The immunoSEQ Assay was used to sequence the TCRbeta CDR3 regions. As stored in TCRdb, this immuneACCESS dataset retains in-frame rearrangements with V and J assigned. A fraction of the clones does not appear; measured against another copy, unresolved V genes explain less than half of the discrepancy, and the remainder lacks a known reason. For this sample there are approximately 46,000 clones; about 74% appear just once. The leading ten clones occupy about 2.6% of the sample.

The chain is made from TRBV28 and TRBJ1-1, with a weak D call of TRBD1 (5 bases match). The material was CD4+ or CD8+ T cells sorted from blood, obtained in a trial of the OX40 agonist ivuxolimab. The clonotype was recovered from an adult with an advanced solid tumor such as melanoma, head and neck, liver or kidney cancer. The DNA is TGTGCCAGCAGTTTACCAGGGAGAGATGAAGCTTTCTTT. It encodes CASSLPGRDEAFF.